What follows are 30 T cell receptor beta chains derived from one specimen sequenced in a study of T-cell reconstitution after alpha-beta-depleted transplantation in children. TCRbeta library preparation incorporated unique molecular identifiers. In TCRdb, the PCR reads were re-called with MiXCR into one record per CDR3 protein. The data hold around 190,000 distinct CDR3 sequences, with approximately 7% observed a single time. This specimen was PBMCs, taken before TCRalphabeta/CD19-depleted stem cell transplant. These receptor sequences come from a boy aged 2 to 10 with acute lymphoblastic leukemia, due to receive a stem cell transplant.

This clonotype has only a few counts. The V and J genes are TRBV6-2 or TRBV6-3 and TRBJ1-5, with D possibly being TRBD1 (5 bases). V was clipped by 6 bases and J by 0 bases, with 9 bases between them. The germline CDR1 and CDR2 sequences are MNHEY and SVGEGT. The CDR3 sequence is 14 residues long. CDR3 residues: CASSQGRSNQPQHF. CDR3 in DNA: TGTGCCAGCAGCCAGGGACGTAGCAATCAGCCCCAGCATTTT.

This clonotype was observed many times. V usage is TRBV5-1 and J usage is TRBJ2-7, with TRBD1 identical over 8 bases. Germline V gene lookup returns CDR1 SGHRS and CDR2 YFSETQ. The junction had 7 bases not matched to a gene; V was cut back by 3 bases and J by 5 bases. The CDR3 has 14 residues. The CDR3 region is CASSSGTGGNEQYF. CDR3 DNA sequence: TGCGCCAGCAGCTCCGGGACAGGTGGGAACGAGCAGTACTTC.

This sequence joins TRBV6-5 and TRBJ1-4, with 8 bases that match TRBD1. This CDR3 contains 13 residues. Germline V gene data show CDR1 as MNHEY and CDR2 as SVGAGI. J lost 11 bases, V lost 5 bases, and 7 bases had no gene match. CDR3 DNA sequence: TGTGCCAGCAGTAGGACAGGGTCAAGCAAACTGTTTTTT. Protein product: CASSRTGSSKLFF.

This clonotype was recorded many times. V and J are TRBV9 and TRBJ2-2; D is unresolved. CDR1 and CDR2 (germline): SGDLS, YYNGEE. The V end lost 0 bases, the J end lost 2 bases, and 11 bases lay between the germline ends. This CDR3 comprises 16 residues. CDR3 sequence (DNA): TGTGCCAGCAGCGTAGTTGTAGGGCCTAACACCGGGGAGCTGTTTTTT. Residues: CASSVVVGPNTGELFF.

This clonotype was seen just once. Mismatch with germline at one junction end may stem from a read error. The chain couples TRBV27 to TRBJ2-7; TRBD1 matches 9 bases. The germline gives CDR1 MNHEY, CDR2 SMNVEV (reference sequence). The CDR3 sequence is 16 residues long. The CDR3 reads CTSSLPPGQGSYEQYF. The CDR3 nucleotides read TGCACCAGCAGTTTACCCCCGGGACAGGGATCCTACGAGCAGTACTTC.

The table lists this clonotype with many counts. V and J are TRBV10-2 and TRBJ1-1; tentative D call: TRBD1 (5 bases). With 6 bases removed from V and 3 bases from J, the gap between germline ends came to 11 bases. Per the germline V gene, CDR1 is WSHSY and CDR2 is SAAADI. CDR3 length equals 13 residues. The CDR3 spells CASRGAGHTEAFF. Here the CDR3 DNA reads TGCGCCAGCAGAGGGGCCGGGCACACTGAAGCTTTCTTT.

This clonotype has a handful of counts. The V call is TRBV11-2, the J call TRBJ2-1, with D perhaps matching TRBD1 (6 bases). The CDR3 sequence is 18 residues long. The ends were cut back, 5 bases at V and 6 bases at J, with 26 bases in the middle. Germline CDR1 and CDR2: SGHAT and FQNNGV. CDR3 bases: TGTGCCAGCAGCACATATAACTCAGGGGTCGGCAATCTCAATGAGCAGTTCTTC. The encoded protein is CASSTYNSGVGNLNEQFF.

This clonotype was detected many times. The chain has TRBV10-3 and TRBJ2-3; possible D gene TRBD2, 5 bases. The germline V gene has CDR1 ENHRY and CDR2 SYGVKD. CDR3 length: 14 amino acids. V lost 0 bases and J lost 13, with 17 bases in between. The CDR3 protein is CAISESSVGKEEYF. The DNA of the CDR3 is TGTGCCATCAGTGAGTCTTCAGTAGGGAAGGAGGAGTATTTT.

This clonotype has just one count. The conserved phenylalanine or tryptophan is not found at the CDR3 terminus, so this likely reflects a read error. The chain recombines TRBV7-6 with TRBJ1-1; 10 positions agree with TRBD1. Germline V gene sequence: CDR1 SGHVS, CDR2 FNYEAQ. V shed 5 bases and J 1 base; nucleotides not matched to a gene: 1. The CDR3 runs to 14 residues. As DNA, the CDR3 is TGTGCCAGCAGCGACAGGGGGCGGAACACTGAAGCTTTCTCT. As protein: CASSDRGRNTEAFS.

In its sample, this clonotype was seen many times. This chain uses TRBV9 with TRBJ2-5; D gene ambiguous. The CDR3 spans 15 residues. CDR1 is SGDLS and CDR2 is YYNGEE in the germline V gene. V lost 2 bases, J lost 3 bases, and 14 bases lay in between. For the CDR3, the DNA is TGTGCCAGCAGCGTTTCCCCCCAAGAGAAAGAGACCCAGTACTTC. It codes for CASSVSPQEKETQYF.

Only a few counts were recorded for this clonotype. J is TRBJ2-7 and V is TRBV7-6; D might be TRBD1 or TRBD2, each matching 7 bases. In germline, CDR1 is SGHVS, CDR2 FNYEAQ. CDR3 size: 16 residues. V lost 4 bases and J lost 7, with 23 bases in between. CDR3 loop: CASSYQGGRSPVEQYF. In DNA, the CDR3 is TGTGCCAGCAGCTACCAGGGGGGGAGGTCGCCAGTAGAGCAGTACTTC.

This clonotype was found many times. The chain combines TRBV4-2 with TRBJ1-1, with a possible D match to TRBD1 (5 bases). The CDR3 covers 16 residues. Germline CDR1 LGHNA, CDR2 YNFKEQ. V lost 0 bases, J lost 1 base, and 12 bases lay in between. The CDR3 DNA reads as TGTGCCAGCAGCCAAGACCCGGGACGGACGAACACTGAAGCTTTCTTT. Protein product: CASSQDPGRTNTEAFF.

This clonotype was counted ten times or more. The rearrangement joins TRBV20-1 to TRBJ2-7; TRBD2 aligns across 14 bases. This CDR3 spans 14 amino acids. Per the germline V gene, CDR1 is DFQATT and CDR2 is SNEGSKA (reference sequence). V dropped 5 bases and J dropped 4; count of bases not matched to a gene: 4. For the CDR3, the DNA is TGCAGTGCTGGAGGGACTAGCGGGAGATACGAGCAGTACTTC. Encoded protein: CSAGGTSGRYEQYF.

This clonotype was seen ten or more times. This chain links TRBV29-1 with TRBJ2-7, with D perhaps TRBD1 (5 bases). The germline V gene has CDR1 SQVTM and CDR2 ANQGSEA. This CDR3 is 13 amino acids long. The ends were cut back, 0 bases at V and 7 bases at J, with 13 bases in the middle. CDR3: CSVEDGQAGEQYF. The CDR3 DNA follows: TGCAGCGTTGAAGATGGCCAGGCAGGGGAGCAGTACTTC.

The sample holds many counts of this clonotype. The V gene is TRBV24-1, the J gene TRBJ2-1, with TRBD1 identical over 8 bases. The CDR3 spans 17 residues. Looked up from germline, CDR1 is KGHDR and CDR2 is SFDVKD. J gave up 7 bases and V 4 bases, and 14 bases lay outside the gene matches. CDR3 sequence (DNA): TGTGCCACCAGTGAAGCCAGGACAGGGTGGGGGAGGAATGAGCAGTTCTTC. Translating it yields CATSEARTGWGRNEQFF.

This clonotype was seen a handful of times. J is TRBJ2-2 and V is TRBV3-1; D uncertain. From germline, CDR1 is LGHDT and CDR2 YNNKEL (reference sequence). This CDR3 is built from 15 residues. Trimming pared 0 bases from V and 4 bases from J, leaving 9 bases between. The CDR3 DNA is TGTGCCAGCAGCCAAGATCACAGAGCCACCGGGGAGCTGTTTTTT. Translating gives CASSQDHRATGELFF.

At least ten counts were recorded for this clonotype. This rearrangement joins TRBV5-1 to TRBJ1-2, with D possibly TRBD1 on 6 matching bases. This CDR3 is 13 amino acids long. The V end was cut by 2 bases, the J end by 8 bases, with 13 bases between. CDR1 SGHRS and CDR2 YFSETQ come from the germline V gene. CDR3 coding DNA: TGCGCCAGCAGCTTCGAGACCAGGGGAGGCTACACCTTC. Translation: CASSFETRGGYTF.

This clonotype has a count of ten or more. V is TRBV20-1 and J is TRBJ2-2; D remains unclear. The CDR3 totals 12 residues. Germline values: CDR1 DFQATT, CDR2 SNEGSKA (reference sequence). Trimming left V 3 bases short and J 6 bases short, with 8 bases between. The CDR3 DNA reads TGCAGTGCTAGGGGTATGGCCGGGGAGCTGTTTTTT. It yields the protein CSARGMAGELFF.

In this sample, this clonotype turned up many times. The rearrangement links TRBV29-1 to TRBJ1-1; D is unclear. The germline V gene encodes CDR1 SQVTM and CDR2 ANQGSEA. V was trimmed by 2 bases and J by 2 bases, leaving 0 bases between them. This CDR3 spans 10 amino acids. CDR3: CSVENTEAFF. The CDR3 nucleotides read TGCAGCGTTGAAAACACTGAAGCTTTCTTT.

The DNA for the CDR3 is TGCAGCGCTCGAGATACGGTACTTGGCTACACCTTC. This codes for CSARDTVLGYTF. The chain has TRBV29-1 and TRBJ1-2; D is ambiguous. Between the trimmed V and J ends, which lost 7 bases and 7 bases, there was a span of 16 bases. The CDR3 contains 12 residues. Germline V gives CDR1 SQVTM, CDR2 ANQGSEA.

The chain has TRBV15 and TRBJ2-2, with D possibly called TRBD1 or TRBD2 (5 bases each). This CDR3 is built from 15 residues. The ends were cut back, 3 bases at V and 4 bases at J, with 12 bases in the middle. Germline V CDR1 and CDR2: LNHNV, YYDKDF (reference sequence). CDR3 in DNA: TGTGCCACCAGCAGTCCGGGGCCTCTCACCGGGGAGCTGTTTTTT. Translated: CATSSPGPLTGELFF.

This clonotype was seen repeatedly, ten times or more. The chain couples TRBV11-1 to TRBJ2-3, with D perhaps being TRBD1 or TRBD2 (5 bases each). The CDR3 has 18 residues. Trimming left V 6 bases short and J 2 bases short, with 24 bases between. Germline CDR1 is SGHAT and CDR2 is FQDESV (reference sequence). Written as DNA, the CDR3 is TGTGCCAGCAGACCAAAGGTCACGGAGTGGGGACCCACAGATACGCAGTATTTT. It is translated as CASRPKVTEWGPTDTQYF.

The chain carries TRBV11-2 and TRBJ2-5; D may be TRBD1 or TRBD2 (5 bases each). Germline loops: CDR1 SGHAT, CDR2 FQNNGV. The CDR3 covers 14 residues. V was trimmed by 7 bases and J by 5 bases, leaving 17 bases between them. This chain's CDR3 is CASNSWGTGETQYF. The DNA of the CDR3 is TGTGCCAGCAACTCCTGGGGGACCGGGGAGACCCAGTACTTC.

Many counts were recorded for this clonotype. The V and J genes are TRBV7-2 and TRBJ2-5; D is ambiguous. Germline V lookup: CDR1 SGHTA, CDR2 FQGNSA. The V end lost 5 bases, the J end lost 7 bases, and 14 bases lay between the germline ends. The CDR3 contains 13 residues. This CDR3 reads CASSPGRSGTQYF. CDR3 bases: TGTGCCAGCAGCCCTGGACGGTCGGGGACCCAGTACTTC.

This clonotype showed up many times. This chain connects TRBV6-2 or TRBV6-3 to TRBJ1-5; D is uncertain. V lost 4 bases and J lost 6, with 7 bases in between. Looked up from germline, CDR1 is MNHEY and CDR2 is SVGEGT. This CDR3 is 12 amino acids long. CDR3 sequence: CASSSIIQPQHF. CDR3 nucleotides: TGTGCCAGCAGTTCCATCATTCAGCCCCAGCATTTT.

This clonotype was counted many times. This chain uses TRBV9 with TRBJ1-2; 7 nucleotides match TRBD1. Germline CDR1 SGDLS, CDR2 YYNGEE. The CDR3 consists of 11 residues. With V trimmed by 10 bases and J by 2 bases, 2 bases remained unmatched. The CDR3 region has the DNA TGTGCCTCACAGGGGAACTATGGCTACACCTTC. This codes for CASQGNYGYTF.

This clonotype was seen ten or more times. The rearrangement links TRBV12-3 or TRBV12-4 to TRBJ1-2; no clear D. The length of the CDR3 is 15 residues. The germline V and J ends were trimmed by 5 bases and 1 base, with 14 bases remaining between them. CDR3 sequence: CASSPPDGYNYGYTF. The DNA of the CDR3 is TGTGCCAGCAGTCCCCCCGACGGATATAACTATGGCTACACCTTC.

In its sample, this clonotype was seen a few times. For the CDR3, the DNA is TGTGCCAGTAGTAGGCGGGATGCGGGGGCCTACGAGCAGTACTTC. Residues: CASSRRDAGAYEQYF. This chain uses TRBV19 with TRBJ2-7; 7 bases fit TRBD2. This CDR3 has 15 amino acids. J lost 2 bases, V lost 4 bases, and 8 bases had no gene match. Germline CDR1 and CDR2: LNHDA and SQIVND (reference sequence).

The chain employs TRBV21-1 and TRBJ1-2; the table's D call TRBD1 went unverified against the DNA. TRBV21-1 is classified as a pseudogene. The CDR3 contains 14 residues. CDR3 nucleotide sequence: TGTGCCAGCAGCAAAGTCTCGACAGCAGATGGCTACACCTTC. As protein: CASSKVSTADGYTF.

This clonotype was seen many times. V usage is TRBV20-1 and J usage is TRBJ2-7; D remains unclear. The CDR3 covers 14 residues. Germline assignment: CDR1 DFQATT and CDR2 SNEGSKA (reference sequence). V was clipped by 3 bases and J by 1 base, with 13 bases between them. CDR3 residues: CSASARLTSYEQYF. CDR3 DNA: TGCAGTGCTAGCGCCAGGTTGACATCCTACGAGCAGTACTTC.